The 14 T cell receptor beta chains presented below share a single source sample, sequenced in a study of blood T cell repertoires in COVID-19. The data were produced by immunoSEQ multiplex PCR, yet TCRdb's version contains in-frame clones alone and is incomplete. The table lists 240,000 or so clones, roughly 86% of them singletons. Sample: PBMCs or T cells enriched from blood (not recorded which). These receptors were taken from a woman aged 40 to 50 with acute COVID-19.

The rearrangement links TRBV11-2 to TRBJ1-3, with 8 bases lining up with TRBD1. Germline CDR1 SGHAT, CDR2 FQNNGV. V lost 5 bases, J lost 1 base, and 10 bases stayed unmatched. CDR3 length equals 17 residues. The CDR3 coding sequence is TGTGCCAGCAGCCGCTCGACAGGGGAAAGTTCTGGAAACACCATATATTTT. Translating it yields CASSRSTGESSGNTIYF.

CDR3 region: CASGLELAGAHEQFF. The CDR3 DNA sequence: TGTGCTAGTGGTTTGGAACTAGCGGGAGCGCATGAGCAGTTCTTC. This chain connects TRBV12-5 to TRBJ2-1, with TRBD2 matching over 11 bases. Germline V gene sequence: CDR1 LGHNT, CDR2 FRNRAP. The CDR3 loop spans 15 amino acids. Germline trimming cut 1 base from V and 8 bases from J; bases unmatched to any gene: 4.

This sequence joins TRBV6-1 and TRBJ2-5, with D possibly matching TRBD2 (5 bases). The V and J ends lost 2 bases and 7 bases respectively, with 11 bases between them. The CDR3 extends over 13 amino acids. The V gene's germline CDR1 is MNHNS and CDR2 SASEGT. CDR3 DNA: TGTGCCAGCAGTGAACAGGATGAGGGGACCCAGTACTTC. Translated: CASSEQDEGTQYF.

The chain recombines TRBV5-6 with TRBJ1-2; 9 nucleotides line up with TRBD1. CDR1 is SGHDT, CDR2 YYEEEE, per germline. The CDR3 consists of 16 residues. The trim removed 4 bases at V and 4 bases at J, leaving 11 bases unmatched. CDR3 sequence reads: CASSRTRDREIYGYTF. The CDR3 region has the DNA TGTGCCAGCAGCCGAACTCGGGACAGGGAAATCTATGGCTACACCTTC. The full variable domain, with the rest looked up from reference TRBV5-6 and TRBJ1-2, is DAGVTQSPTHLIKTRGQQVTLRCSPKSGHDTVSWYQQALGQGPQFIFQYYEEEERQRGNFPDRFSGHQFPNYSSELNVNALLLGDSALYLCASSRTRDREIYGYTFGSGTRLTVV.

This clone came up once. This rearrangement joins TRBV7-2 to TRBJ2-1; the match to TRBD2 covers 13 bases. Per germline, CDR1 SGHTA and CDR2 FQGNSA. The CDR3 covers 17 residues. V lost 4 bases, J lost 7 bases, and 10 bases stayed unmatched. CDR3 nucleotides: TGTGCCAGCAGCTCGGGCCGAACTAGCGGGAGGGGGAATGAGCAGTTCTTC. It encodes CASSSGRTSGRGNEQFF.

The CDR3 here is CASTEGIGGAYEQYF. The CDR3 nucleotides are TGCGCCAGCACCGAAGGGATAGGGGGGGCCTACGAGCAGTACTTC. The chain employs TRBV10-2 and TRBJ2-7; TRBD2 is a possible D gene (7 bases). V shed 7 bases and J shed 2 bases, with 18 bases lying between them. The CDR3 sequence is 15 residues long. CDR1 is WSHSY, CDR2 SAAADI, per germline.

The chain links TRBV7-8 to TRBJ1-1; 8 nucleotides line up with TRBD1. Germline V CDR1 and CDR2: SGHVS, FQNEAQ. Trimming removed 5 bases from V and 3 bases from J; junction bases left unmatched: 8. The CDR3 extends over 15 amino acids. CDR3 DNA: TGTGCCAGCAGCCCCGGGGACAGGCTTCACACTGAAGCTTTCTTT. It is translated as CASSPGDRLHTEAFF.

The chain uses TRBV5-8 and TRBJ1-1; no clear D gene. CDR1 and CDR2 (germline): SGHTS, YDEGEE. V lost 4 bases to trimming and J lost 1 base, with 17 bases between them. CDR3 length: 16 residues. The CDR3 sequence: CASSTGGIGWNTEAFF. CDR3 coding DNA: TGTGCCAGCAGCACTGGAGGGATTGGCTGGAACACTGAAGCTTTCTTT.

The CDR3 bases are TGTGCCACCAGTGATTTGCTAGGTGGCTACACCTTC. Encoded protein: CATSDLLGGYTF. This rearrangement joins TRBV24-1 to TRBJ1-2; D not certain. Between the trimmed V and J ends, which lost 0 bases and 7 bases, there was a span of 5 bases. CDR1 is KGHDR, CDR2 SFDVKD, per germline. The CDR3 has 12 amino acids.

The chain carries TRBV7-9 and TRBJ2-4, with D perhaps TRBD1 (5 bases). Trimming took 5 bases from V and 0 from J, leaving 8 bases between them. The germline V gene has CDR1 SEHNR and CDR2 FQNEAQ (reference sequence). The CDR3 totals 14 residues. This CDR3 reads CASSDRLAKNIQYF. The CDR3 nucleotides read TGTGCCAGCAGCGACAGACTAGCCAAAAACATTCAGTACTTC.

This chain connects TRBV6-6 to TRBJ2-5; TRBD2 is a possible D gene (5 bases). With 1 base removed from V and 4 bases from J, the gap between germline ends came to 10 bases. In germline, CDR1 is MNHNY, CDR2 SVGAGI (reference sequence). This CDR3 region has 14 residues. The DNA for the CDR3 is TGTGCCAGCAGTTACTACGGGGAAGGAGAGACCCAGTACTTC. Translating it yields CASSYYGEGETQYF.

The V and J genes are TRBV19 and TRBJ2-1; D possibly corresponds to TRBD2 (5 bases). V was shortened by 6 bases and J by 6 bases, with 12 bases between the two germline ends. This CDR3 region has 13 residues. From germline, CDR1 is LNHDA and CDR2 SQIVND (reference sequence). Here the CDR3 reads CASRGSLVNEQFF. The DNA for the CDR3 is TGTGCCAGTAGAGGGAGCCTAGTCAATGAGCAGTTCTTC.

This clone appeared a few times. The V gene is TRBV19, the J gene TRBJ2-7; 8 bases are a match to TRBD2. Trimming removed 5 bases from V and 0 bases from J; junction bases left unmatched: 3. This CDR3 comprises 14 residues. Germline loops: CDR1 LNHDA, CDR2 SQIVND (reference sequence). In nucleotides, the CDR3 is TGTGCCAGTAGTCTGAGCGGGAGCTCCTACGAGCAGTACTTC. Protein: CASSLSGSSYEQYF.

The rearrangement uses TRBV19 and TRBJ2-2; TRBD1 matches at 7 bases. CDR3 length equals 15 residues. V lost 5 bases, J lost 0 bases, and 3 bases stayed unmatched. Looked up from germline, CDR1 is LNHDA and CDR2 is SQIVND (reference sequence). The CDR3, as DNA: TGTGCCAGTAGTGTGGACAGGACGAACACCGGGGAGCTGTTTTTT. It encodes CASSVDRTNTGELFF.